Included here is one T cell receptor beta chain sequence, with context. The data stem from a study of T cell responses to AZD1222 COVID-19 vaccine. This table comes from immunoSEQ multiplex PCR, and its TCRdb copy is limited to in-frame clones, with some not included. The data contain about 140,000 clones, about 93% of them singletons. The V end lost 9 bases, the J end lost 0 bases, and 11 bases lay between the germline ends. Germline CDR1 is MNHEY and CDR2 is SVGAGI. The CDR3 loop spans 13 amino acids. The receptor was derived from an adult in good health. This material consisted of peripheral blood, taken on day 0 of AZD1222 vaccination. The V gene is TRBV6-5, the J gene TRBJ1-1, with D unclear. The CDR3 spells CASLWTVNTEAFF. CDR3 sequence (DNA): TGTGCCAGTCTATGGACCGTGAACACTGAAGCTTTCTTT.